These 9 T cell receptor beta chains were sequenced from one sample in a study of cytomegalovirus exposure and HLA in healthy donors. The PCR employed 60 Vbeta primers together with 13 Jbeta primers. Sequencing used immunoSEQ multiplex PCR; TCRdb keeps in-frame clones, though not all of them. This table has roughly 100,000 clones, roughly 80% appearing once. What was sequenced was PBMCs. The receptors come from a man aged 55 to 70 in good health and CMV-seronegative.

This clone was counted only a few times. CDR3: CAWQTGVQETQYF. The CDR3 DNA sequence: TGTGCCTGGCAAACAGGGGTCCAAGAGACCCAGTACTTC. The V call is TRBV30, the J call TRBJ2-5; 7 nucleotides agree with TRBD1. Germline V lookup: CDR1 GTSNPN, CDR2 SVGIG (reference sequence). The ends lost 5 bases at V and 1 base at J; junction bases unmatched: 4. The CDR3 runs to 13 residues.

The chain uses TRBV9 and TRBJ2-1; TRBD2 aligns across 8 bases. The CDR3 extends over 16 amino acids. Per germline, CDR1 SGDLS and CDR2 YYNGEE. The junction had 7 bases not matched to a gene; V was cut back by 0 bases and J by 5 bases. CDR3 nucleotide sequence: TGTGCCAGCAGCGTAGGGCGGGGCGGGGGGAACAATGAGCAGTTCTTC. Protein product: CASSVGRGGGNNEQFF.

The chain links TRBV9 to TRBJ2-7, with 9 bases identical to TRBD1. The CDR3 consists of 15 residues. Looked up from germline, CDR1 is SGDLS and CDR2 is YYNGEE. Losses at the gene ends were 5 bases for V and 4 bases for J; bases not matched to a gene: 10. The CDR3 nucleotides read TGTGCCAGCAGTGGAGGGGACAGGGCCAGATACGAGCAGTACTTC. Translated: CASSGGDRARYEQYF.

This chain links TRBV30 with TRBJ2-7, with 9 bases matching TRBD2. Trimming at V came to 2 bases and at J to 4 bases, leaving 6 bases not matched to a gene. The germline CDR1 and CDR2 sequences are GTSNPN and SVGIG (reference sequence). This CDR3 is 14 amino acids long. As DNA, the CDR3 is TGTGCCTGGAGTTTAGCGGGGGCCCAATACGAGCAGTACTTC. Translating it yields CAWSLAGAQYEQYF.

This chain connects TRBV28 to TRBJ2-3; D possibly corresponds to TRBD1 (6 bases). The germline gives CDR1 MDHEN, CDR2 SYDVKM. The germline V and J ends were trimmed by 3 bases and 4 bases, with 14 bases remaining between them. CDR3 length: 15 amino acids. The CDR3: CASSFYRVLSDTQYF. CDR3 DNA: TGTGCCAGCAGTTTCTACAGGGTGCTGTCAGATACGCAGTATTTT.

The V gene is TRBV6-7, the J gene TRBJ1-5; TRBD1 matches 7 bases. TRBV6-7 has ORF status, its function being uncertain. The trim removed 0 bases at V and 6 bases at J, leaving 23 bases unmatched. This CDR3 region has 21 residues. The CDR3 region has the DNA TGTGCCAGCAGTTACTCAGGAGGACAGGCTACCCGCTGCGAGCATCCTCAGCCCCAGCATTTT. Protein product: CASSYSGGQATRCEHPQPQHF.

The chain is built from TRBV29-1 and TRBJ2-7; 7 nucleotides align to TRBD1. With 0 bases clipped from V and 7 bases from J, the junction kept 27 bases outside the gene matches. The germline CDR1 and CDR2 sequences are SQVTM and ANQGSEA. There are 20 residues in the CDR3. The DNA of the CDR3 is TGCAGCGTTGAAGATCCGGCCAAACGAGGGGACAGACGGACGTCGGGGGAGCAGTACGTC. Translating it yields CSVEDPAKRGDRRTSGEQYV.

The chain links TRBV5-4 to TRBJ2-7; D perhaps matches TRBD1 (7 bases). CDR1 SGHNT and CDR2 YYREEE come from the germline V gene (reference sequence). CDR3 size: 14 residues. The ends were cut back, 4 bases at V and 3 bases at J, with 14 bases in the middle. The CDR3 DNA reads as TGTGCCAGCAGCACCCAGGGGGGAGGCTACGAGCAGTACTTC. Protein product: CASSTQGGGYEQYF.

V is TRBV2 and J is TRBJ2-2, with TRBD1 identical over 9 bases. This CDR3 has 14 amino acids. After removal of 5 bases from V and 7 bases from J, the junction contained 5 bases not matched to a gene. CDR1 and CDR2 (germline): SNHLY, FYNNEI. Here the CDR3 DNA reads TGTGCCAGCAGTTTGGGACAGGGCATCGGGGAGCTGTTTTTT. Its translation: CASSLGQGIGELFF.